A single sample gave rise to the 19 T cell receptor beta chains below, sequenced in a study of blood T cell repertoires in COVID-19. The repertoire was sequenced with immunoSEQ multiplex PCR; TCRdb's copy has only in-frame clones and lacks some. The data show a few hundred thousand clones, around 88% seen once. What was sequenced was PBMCs or T cells enriched from blood (not recorded which). Every receptor here comes from a woman between 25 and 40 years old who had been exposed to COVID-19.

The rearrangement joins TRBV24-1 to TRBJ2-1, with a tentative D call TRBD1 (6 bases). Germline CDR1 and CDR2: KGHDR and SFDVKD. There are 14 residues in the CDR3. V was pared by 5 bases and J by 7 bases, with 14 bases between. Written as DNA, the CDR3 is TGTGCCACCAGTGCCCGGGGAACAGGGAATGAGCAGTTCTTC. Translating gives CATSARGTGNEQFF.

This clone showed up just a few times. The J gene is TRBJ2-2, the V gene TRBV12-3 or TRBV12-4, with D perhaps TRBD2 (6 bases). The CDR3 sequence is 13 residues long. The germline V and J ends were trimmed by 3 bases and 7 bases, with 9 bases remaining between them. CDR3 sequence: CASSLKEGGELFF. The CDR3 DNA is TGTGCCAGCAGTTTGAAGGAGGGCGGGGAGCTGTTTTTT.

This clone has just one count. This chain joins TRBV24-1 and TRBJ2-7, with 8 nucleotides matching TRBD1. V shed 5 bases and J 4 bases; nucleotides not matched to a gene: 9. The CDR3 loop spans 15 amino acids. Germline lookup yields CDR1 KGHDR and CDR2 SFDVKD. In nucleotides, the CDR3 is TGTGCCACCAGTGGATCCGGGACAGGAGAGTACGAGCAGTACTTC. Encoded protein: CATSGSGTGEYEQYF.

The chain joins TRBV7-9 to TRBJ2-2, with D perhaps matching TRBD1 (5 bases). The ends were cut back, 1 base at V and 3 bases at J, with 6 bases in the middle. Looked up from germline, CDR1 is SEHNR and CDR2 is FQNEAQ (reference sequence). The CDR3 extends over 14 amino acids. The CDR3 nucleotides read TGTGCCAGCAGCTTAGAGACAGACACCGGGGAGCTGTTTTTT. The encoded protein is CASSLETDTGELFF.

The CDR3 is CASTSWGENTEAFF. CDR3 DNA: TGTGCCAGTACTTCATGGGGGGAGAACACTGAAGCTTTCTTT. V and J are TRBV19 and TRBJ1-1; possibly TRBD1 for D (5 bases). The germline CDR1 and CDR2 sequences are LNHDA and SQIVND (reference sequence). The CDR3 consists of 14 residues. The V end was cut by 7 bases, the J end by 1 base, with 13 bases between.

At least ten counts were recorded for this clone. The chain employs TRBV5-6 and TRBJ1-6; D is perhaps TRBD1 (5 bases). Germline values: CDR1 SGHDT, CDR2 YYEEEE. Deletions cut 5 bases from V and 7 bases from J, with 10 bases between. The CDR3 runs to 13 residues. The CDR3 here is CASRAGWNSPLHF. The CDR3 nucleotides read TGTGCCAGCAGGGCAGGGTGGAATTCACCCCTCCACTTT.

The V and J genes are TRBV5-1 and TRBJ2-3; a weak D match, TRBD2 (5 bases). The CDR3 is 13 residues long. The germline V gene has CDR1 SGHRS and CDR2 YFSETQ. The germline V and J ends were trimmed by 4 bases and 5 bases, with 11 bases remaining between them. CDR3 sequence reads: CASSQDRGDTQYF. CDR3 DNA: TGCGCCAGCAGCCAGGATCGGGGAGATACGCAGTATTTT.

This chain uses TRBV19 with TRBJ2-7, with D maybe TRBD1 (5 bases). CDR3 length: 16 residues. V lost 5 bases, J lost 1 base, and 18 bases lay in between. Germline values: CDR1 LNHDA, CDR2 SQIVND (reference sequence). CDR3 residues: CASSEQVGARSYEQYF. The CDR3 coding sequence is TGTGCCAGTAGTGAACAGGTAGGGGCCCGGTCCTACGAGCAGTACTTC.

The chain carries TRBV3-1 (or the pseudogene TRBV3-2) and TRBJ2-3; a weak D match, TRBD2 (5 bases). V dropped 5 bases and J dropped 2 bases, with 17 bases sitting between them. The CDR3 has 16 residues. CDR1 and CDR2 from the germline V gene are LGHDT and YNNKEL (reference sequence). This chain's CDR3 is CASSSRAGSHTDTQYF. The CDR3 coding sequence is TGTGCCAGCAGCTCCCGGGCTGGGAGCCACACAGATACGCAGTATTTT.

The chain is built from TRBV6-1 and TRBJ2-7; D remains unclear. V shed 0 bases and J shed 4 bases, with 4 bases lying between them. The length of the CDR3 is 12 residues. The germline CDR1 and CDR2 sequences are MNHNS and SASEGT. The CDR3 loop is CASSEARYEQYF. In nucleotides, the CDR3 is TGTGCCAGCAGTGAAGCGCGTTACGAGCAGTACTTC.

A single count supports this clone. The chain's CDR3 is CSANRGNEQFF. The CDR3 coding sequence is TGCAGTGCCAACAGGGGAAATGAGCAGTTCTTC. The V and J genes are TRBV20-1 and TRBJ2-1; 7 nucleotides match TRBD1. V shed 6 bases and J 7 bases; nucleotides not matched to a gene: 3. This CDR3 spans 11 amino acids. Looked up from germline, CDR1 is DFQATT and CDR2 is SNEGSKA (reference sequence).

The sample holds a few counts of this clone. The genes are TRBV18 and TRBJ2-2; D possibly corresponds to TRBD2 (5 bases). This CDR3 is built from 19 residues. V was trimmed by 3 bases and J by 0 bases, leaving 20 bases between them. Germline values: CDR1 KGHSH, CDR2 LQKENI. The CDR3 DNA is TGTGCCAGCTCACCGACCGGACTGAGACTTCTAACGAACACCGGGGAGCTGTTTTTT. This sequence encodes CASSPTGLRLLTNTGELFF. The full variable domain, its missing parts supplied by reference TRBV18 and TRBJ2-2, is NAGVMQNPRHLVRRRGQEARLRCSPMKGHSHVYWYRQLPEEGLKFMVYLQKENIIDESGMPKERFSAEFPKEGPSILRIQQVVRGDSAAYFCASSPTGLRLLTNTGELFFGEGSRLTVL.

V is TRBV11-3 and J is TRBJ2-1, with D maybe TRBD1 (5 bases). Trimming pared 1 base from V and 9 bases from J, leaving 16 bases between. The germline CDR1 and CDR2 sequences are SGHNT and YENEEA. The CDR3 length is 15 residues. CDR3 residues: CASSLGQPDRGEQFF. Written as DNA, the CDR3 is TGTGCCAGCAGCTTAGGACAGCCCGATCGAGGTGAGCAGTTCTTC.

The gene calls are TRBV4-1 and TRBJ2-2; the D gene is possibly TRBD1 (5 bases). The length of the CDR3 is 18 residues. Deletions cut 4 bases from V and 5 bases from J, with 23 bases between. Germline CDR1 reads MGHRA; CDR2 reads YSYEKL. CDR3 nucleotides: TGCGCCAGCAGCCGATCAAGGCACAGGTGGCCGAGGACCGGGGAGCTGTTTTTT. Translated, it gives CASSRSRHRWPRTGELFF.

This clone was counted once. This rearrangement joins TRBV3-1 (or the pseudogene TRBV3-2) to TRBJ2-1; 10 bases match TRBD2. The ends lost 1 base at V and 8 bases at J; junction bases unmatched: 5. CDR1 LGHDT and CDR2 YNNKEL come from the germline V gene (reference sequence). This CDR3 is built from 15 residues. CDR3 sequence: CASSQGPSGGHEQFF. The CDR3 region has the DNA TGTGCCAGCAGCCAAGGTCCTAGCGGGGGCCATGAGCAGTTCTTC.

The chain has TRBV4-1 and TRBJ1-2, with 8 positions matching TRBD1. The J segment lost 0 bases and the V segment lost 4 bases, leaving 7 bases of the junction unmatched. The germline gives CDR1 MGHRA, CDR2 YSYEKL. The CDR3 is 16 residues long. CDR3 in amino acids: CASSPDAGQANYGYTF. In DNA, the CDR3 is TGCGCCAGCAGCCCAGACGCGGGACAGGCTAACTATGGCTACACCTTC.

This clone was seen a handful of times. The rearrangement joins TRBV30 to TRBJ1-6; no clear D. The CDR3 contains 11 residues. From germline, CDR1 is GTSNPN and CDR2 SVGIG (reference sequence). Trimming stripped 3 bases from V and 10 bases from J, with 7 bases between. The CDR3 spells CAWRLRSPLHF. The CDR3 bases are TGTGCCTGGAGGTTGCGGTCACCCCTCCACTTT.

Notes on this clone: Additional DNA sequences in this sample encode the identical CDR3. The chain employs TRBV5-1 and TRBJ1-4; the D is unclear. Germline-derived CDR1 and CDR2 are SGHRS and YFSETQ. The CDR3 has 13 amino acids. Trimming left V 0 bases short and J 8 bases short, with 8 bases between. In DNA, the CDR3 is TGCGCCAGCAGCTTGGGTGCAGGAGAAAAACTGTTTTTT. As protein: CASSLGAGEKLFF.

The chain carries TRBV2 and TRBJ1-4; 7 bases align to TRBD1. The trim removed 6 bases at V and 16 bases at J, leaving 17 bases unmatched. CDR1 is SNHLY and CDR2 is FYNNEI in the germline V gene. There are 14 residues in the CDR3. CDR3 loop: CASRATGPPKKGFF. In nucleotides, the CDR3 is TGTGCCAGCAGGGCGACAGGGCCTCCGAAAAAAGGGTTTTTT.